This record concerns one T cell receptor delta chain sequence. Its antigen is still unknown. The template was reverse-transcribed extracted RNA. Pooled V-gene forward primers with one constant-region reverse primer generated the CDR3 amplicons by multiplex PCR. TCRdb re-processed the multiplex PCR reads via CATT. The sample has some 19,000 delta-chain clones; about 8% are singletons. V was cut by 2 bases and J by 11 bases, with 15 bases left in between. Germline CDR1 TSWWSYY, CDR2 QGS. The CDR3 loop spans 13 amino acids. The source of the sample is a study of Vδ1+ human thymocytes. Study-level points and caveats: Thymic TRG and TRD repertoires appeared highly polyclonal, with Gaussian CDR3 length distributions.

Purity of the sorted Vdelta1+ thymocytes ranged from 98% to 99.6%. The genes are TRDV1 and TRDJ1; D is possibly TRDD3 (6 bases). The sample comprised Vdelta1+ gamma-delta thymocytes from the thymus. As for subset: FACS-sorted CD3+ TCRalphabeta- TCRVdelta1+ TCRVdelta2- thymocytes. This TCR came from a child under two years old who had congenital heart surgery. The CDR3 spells CALGEGDLGWLIF. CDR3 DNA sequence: TGTGCTCTTGGGGAAGGGGATTTGGGGTGGCTCATCTTT.